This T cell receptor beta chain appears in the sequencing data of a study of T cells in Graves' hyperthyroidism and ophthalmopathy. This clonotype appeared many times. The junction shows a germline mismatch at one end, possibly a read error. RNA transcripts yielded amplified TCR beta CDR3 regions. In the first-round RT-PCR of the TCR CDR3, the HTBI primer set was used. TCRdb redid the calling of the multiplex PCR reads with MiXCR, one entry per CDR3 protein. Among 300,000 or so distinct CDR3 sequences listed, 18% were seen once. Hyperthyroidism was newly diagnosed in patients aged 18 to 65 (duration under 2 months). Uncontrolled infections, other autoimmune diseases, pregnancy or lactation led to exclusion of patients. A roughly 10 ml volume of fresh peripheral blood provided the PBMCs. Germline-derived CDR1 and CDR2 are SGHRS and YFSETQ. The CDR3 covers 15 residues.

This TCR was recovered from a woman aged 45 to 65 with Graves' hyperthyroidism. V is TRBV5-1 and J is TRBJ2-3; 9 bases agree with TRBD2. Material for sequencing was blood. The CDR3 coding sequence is TGTGCCAGCAGCTTGACTAGCGGAAGCACAGATACGCAGTATTTT. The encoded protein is CASSLTSGSTDTQYF.